Below are 21 T cell receptor beta chains sequenced from a single sample in a study of T-cell memory formation after mild COVID-19. MiXCR, run by TCRdb on the 5' RACE reads, gives a single entry per CDR3 protein. The sample contains 40,000 to 45,000 distinct CDR3 sequences, approximately 6.8% of which appear only once. The sample taken for sequencing was PBMCs or a T cell subset sorted from them (not recorded which). All receptors come from a man in his late teens or twenties who had mild COVID-19 (a few samples of this study predate the infection). Cell type and time point are not known.

V and J are TRBV28 and TRBJ1-1; D is ambiguous. V lost 4 bases and J 3 bases, leaving 12 bases between the germline ends. CDR1 and CDR2 from the germline V gene are MDHEN and SYDVKM. The CDR3 covers 14 residues. DNA of the CDR3: TGTGCCAGCAGTTCTTGGGTGAGGGACACTGAAGCTTTCTTT. Its protein product is CASSSWVRDTEAFF.

The rearrangement joins TRBV29-1 to TRBJ2-7; maybe TRBD1 (6 bases). V shed 5 bases and J shed 2 bases, with 7 bases lying between them. Germline-derived CDR1 and CDR2 are SQVTM and ANQGSEA. The CDR3 consists of 11 residues. The CDR3 coding sequence is TGCAGCGTTCGGACAGCCTACGAGCAGTACTTC. Encoded protein: CSVRTAYEQYF.

In this sample, this clonotype turned up a few times. The V call is TRBV7-2, the J call TRBJ2-3, with 10 bases that match TRBD1. The CDR3 is 16 amino acids. Per the germline V gene, CDR1 is SGHTA and CDR2 is FQGNSA. Trimming took 7 bases from V and 8 from J; bases not matched to a gene: 15. The CDR3 loop is CASTPLTGTGESTQYF. DNA for the CDR3: TGTGCCAGCACCCCCCTAACCGGGACAGGGGAGTCTACGCAGTATTTT.

This clonotype has more than one count but fewer than ten. The rearrangement joins TRBV11-2 to TRBJ1-5; TRBD1 might be the D (5 bases). The CDR3 is 13 amino acids. Deletions cut 5 bases from V and 5 bases from J, with 10 bases between. Germline CDR1 is SGHAT and CDR2 is FQNNGV. The CDR3 region is CASSTQQDQPQHF. The CDR3 bases are TGTGCCAGCAGCACCCAACAGGATCAGCCCCAGCATTTT.

The rearrangement links TRBV29-1 to TRBJ1-5; perhaps TRBD1 as D (5 bases). The CDR3 is 12 residues long. V dropped 4 bases and J dropped 8 bases, with 12 bases sitting between them. CDR1 is SQVTM and CDR2 is ANQGSEA in the germline V gene. DNA of the CDR3: TGCAGCGTTGGAGAGGGAGGGGAGCCCCAGCATTTT. Its protein is CSVGEGGEPQHF.

J is TRBJ2-3 and V is TRBV20-1, with no clear D. This CDR3 is built from 12 residues. The germline CDR1 and CDR2 sequences are DFQATT and SNEGSKA (reference sequence). Trimming shortened V by 7 bases and J by 0 bases, and 8 bases separated the two germline ends. In nucleotides, the CDR3 is TGCAGTGTGAAGGACAGCACAGATACGCAGTATTTT. It specifies CSVKDSTDTQYF.

V and J are TRBV5-4 and TRBJ1-4, with D possibly being TRBD1 (5 bases). This CDR3 comprises 15 residues. Trimming left V 3 bases short and J 4 bases short, with 13 bases between. Germline V gene lookup returns CDR1 SGHNT and CDR2 YYREEE (reference sequence). The CDR3 loop is CASSSAGTDNEKLFF. The DNA of the CDR3 is TGTGCCAGCAGCTCAGCCGGGACGGATAATGAAAAACTGTTTTTT.

Only a few counts were recorded for this clonotype. This chain connects TRBV30 to TRBJ1-1; 10 bases map to TRBD1. CDR3 size: 14 residues. Germline V gene data show CDR1 as GTSNPN and CDR2 as SVGIG (reference sequence). Trimming cost V 3 bases and J 5 bases; bases outside gene matches: 6. The CDR3 sequence: CAWSRGQGFTEAFF. The DNA for the CDR3 is TGTGCCTGGAGCCGGGGACAGGGGTTTACTGAAGCTTTCTTT.

This sequence joins TRBV2 and TRBJ1-2; TRBD1 agrees at 9 bases. The germline gives CDR1 SNHLY, CDR2 FYNNEI. With V trimmed by 2 bases and J by 8 bases, 9 bases remained unmatched. The CDR3 extends over 15 amino acids. CDR3 sequence (DNA): TGTGCCAGCAGTGAAACGTTGGGACAGGGTGTCGGCTACACCTTC. This sequence encodes CASSETLGQGVGYTF.

This clonotype was observed at least ten times. The chain has TRBV4-3 and TRBJ2-2; D remains unclear. With 1 base removed from V and 0 bases from J, the gap between germline ends came to 12 bases. CDR1 and CDR2 from the germline V gene are LGHNA and YSLEER. The CDR3 is made up of 17 amino acids. The CDR3 loop is CASSQVGSPTNTGELFF. Written as DNA, the CDR3 is TGCGCCAGCAGCCAAGTGGGCAGCCCAACGAACACCGGGGAGCTGTTTTTT.

CDR3 region: CASAGQGASSYNEQFF. CDR3 nucleotides: TGTGCCAGCGCGGGACAGGGGGCGAGCTCCTACAATGAGCAGTTCTTC. J is TRBJ2-1 and V is TRBV12-3 or TRBV12-4, with TRBD1 matching 12 bases. V shed 8 bases, J shed 0 bases, and the junction held 5 bases outside the gene matches. The CDR3 totals 16 residues.

This clonotype was seen more than once but under ten times. This chain's CDR3 is CAVGRQGPQETQYF. The DNA for the CDR3 is TGTGCCGTAGGACGGCAGGGCCCTCAAGAGACCCAGTACTTC. The V and J genes are TRBV7-9 and TRBJ2-5; tentative D call: TRBD1 (5 bases). The V and J ends lost 11 bases and 2 bases respectively, with 18 bases between them. The length of the CDR3 is 14 residues. Germline V gene sequence: CDR1 SEHNR, CDR2 FQNEAQ (reference sequence).

The rearrangement joins TRBV20-1 to TRBJ1-3; maybe TRBD1 (5 bases). The CDR3 covers 14 residues. The germline V gene encodes CDR1 DFQATT and CDR2 SNEGSKA (reference sequence). The V end was cut by 6 bases, the J end by 2 bases, with 14 bases between. The CDR3 coding sequence is TGCAGTGCGCCATGGGGGGGAGCTGGAAACACCATATATTTT. Amino acid sequence: CSAPWGGAGNTIYF.

The chain recombines TRBV20-1 with TRBJ1-5, with D tentatively TRBD1 (6 bases). V lost 1 base, J lost 1 base, and 14 bases lay in between. CDR3 length: 16 amino acids. The germline V gene encodes CDR1 DFQATT and CDR2 SNEGSKA (reference sequence). Written as DNA, the CDR3 is TGCAGTGCTAGAGCTATAAACAGGGTGAGCAATCAGCCCCAGCATTTT. This codes for CSARAINRVSNQPQHF.

This clonotype showed up just a few times. The gene calls are TRBV7-2 and TRBJ2-7; D could derive from TRBD1 or TRBD2 (6 bases each). This CDR3 has 14 residues. Trimming shortened V by 3 bases and J by 2 bases, and 11 bases separated the two germline ends. Germline assignment: CDR1 SGHTA and CDR2 FQGNSA. In DNA form, the CDR3 reads TGTGCCAGCAGCTTTAACAGGGAGGCCTACGAGCAGTACTTC. It translates to CASSFNREAYEQYF.

The V and J genes are TRBV3-1 and TRBJ2-7; D might be TRBD2 (6 bases). V lost 4 bases to trimming and J lost 5 bases, with 15 bases between them. The CDR3 sequence is 14 residues long. Germline CDR1 is LGHDT and CDR2 is YNNKEL (reference sequence). In DNA form, the CDR3 reads TGTGCCAGCAGCCTCTTGGGGGACTTCAACGAGCAGTACTTC. This translates into CASSLLGDFNEQYF.

The chain employs TRBV3-1 and TRBJ1-1; TRBD1 aligns across 7 bases. CDR1 is LGHDT, CDR2 YNNKEL, per germline (reference sequence). Trimming removed 1 base from V and 10 bases from J; junction bases left unmatched: 3. This CDR3 spans 12 amino acids. The CDR3 sequence: CASSQVQGRAFF. The CDR3 nucleotides read TGTGCCAGCAGCCAAGTACAGGGGAGAGCTTTCTTT.

This clonotype was observed a handful of times. This sequence joins TRBV20-1 and TRBJ1-5; D is undetermined. This CDR3 comprises 16 residues. V lost 4 bases, J lost 1 base, and 17 bases lay in between. Germline assignment: CDR1 DFQATT and CDR2 SNEGSKA (reference sequence). CDR3: CSATSYSGRSNQPQHF. The CDR3 DNA reads TGCAGTGCTACCTCGTACTCAGGCAGGAGCAATCAGCCCCAGCATTTT.

The table lists this clonotype with a few counts. CDR3 sequence reads: CASRPDRGPNTEAFF. The CDR3 nucleotides read TGTGCCAGCAGACCAGACAGGGGGCCAAACACTGAAGCTTTCTTT. The chain employs TRBV6-5 and TRBJ1-1; 10 positions agree with TRBD1. Germline CDR1 and CDR2: MNHEY and SVGAGI. The V gene end was trimmed by 6 bases and the J gene end by 2 bases; junction bases not matched to a gene: 6. This CDR3 region has 15 residues.

This clonotype was seen ten or more times. The J gene is TRBJ1-4, the V gene TRBV2; unclear D gene. This CDR3 has 14 amino acids. With 6 bases removed from V and 0 bases from J, the gap between germline ends came to 8 bases. The germline CDR1 and CDR2 sequences are SNHLY and FYNNEI. The CDR3 protein is CASSPYATNEKLFF. The CDR3 DNA sequence: TGTGCCAGCAGCCCTTATGCAACTAATGAAAAACTGTTTTTT.

This clonotype was detected a few times. J is TRBJ2-3 and V is TRBV7-2; 8 nucleotides line up with TRBD2. Unmatched junction bases numbered 11, after V lost 4 bases and J lost 11 bases. This CDR3 contains 14 residues. Looked up from germline, CDR1 is SGHTA and CDR2 is FQGNSA. The CDR3 here is CASSSAGLAGRQYF. The DNA for the CDR3 is TGTGCCAGCAGCTCCGCGGGGTTAGCGGGGAGGCAGTATTTT.